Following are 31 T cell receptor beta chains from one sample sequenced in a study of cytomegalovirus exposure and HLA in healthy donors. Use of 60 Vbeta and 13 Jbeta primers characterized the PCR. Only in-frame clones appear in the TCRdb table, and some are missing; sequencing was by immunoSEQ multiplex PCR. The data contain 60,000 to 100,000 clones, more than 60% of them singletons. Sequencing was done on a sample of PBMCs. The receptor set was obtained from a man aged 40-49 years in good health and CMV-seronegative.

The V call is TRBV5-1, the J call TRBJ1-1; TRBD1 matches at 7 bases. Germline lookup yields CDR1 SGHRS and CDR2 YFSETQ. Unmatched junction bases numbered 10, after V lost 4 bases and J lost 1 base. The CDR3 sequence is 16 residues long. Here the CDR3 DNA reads TGCGCCAGCAGCCCCTTGGGTGGACAGGAGAACACTGAAGCTTTCTTT. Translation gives CASSPLGGQENTEAFF.

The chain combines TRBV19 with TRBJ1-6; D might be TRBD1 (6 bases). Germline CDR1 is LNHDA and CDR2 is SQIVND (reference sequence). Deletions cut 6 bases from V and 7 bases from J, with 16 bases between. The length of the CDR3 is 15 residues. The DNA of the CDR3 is TGTGCCAGTAGCCTCGTGACAGGTGGAAATTCACCCCTCCACTTT. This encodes CASSLVTGGNSPLHF.

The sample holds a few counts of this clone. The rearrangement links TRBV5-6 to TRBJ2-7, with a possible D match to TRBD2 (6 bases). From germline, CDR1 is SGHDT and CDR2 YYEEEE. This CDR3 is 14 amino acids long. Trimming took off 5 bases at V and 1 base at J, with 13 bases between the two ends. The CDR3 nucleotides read TGTGCCAGCAGATATGGGACTTCTTCCTACGAGCAGTACTTC. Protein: CASRYGTSSYEQYF.

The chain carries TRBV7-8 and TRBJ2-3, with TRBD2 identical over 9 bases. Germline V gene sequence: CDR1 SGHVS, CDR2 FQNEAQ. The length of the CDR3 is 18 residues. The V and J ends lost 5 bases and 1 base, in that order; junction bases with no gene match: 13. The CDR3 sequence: CASSSQRLSGSGTDTQYF. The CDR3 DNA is TGTGCCAGCAGCAGCCAGCGCCTTAGCGGGAGTGGCACAGATACGCAGTATTTT.

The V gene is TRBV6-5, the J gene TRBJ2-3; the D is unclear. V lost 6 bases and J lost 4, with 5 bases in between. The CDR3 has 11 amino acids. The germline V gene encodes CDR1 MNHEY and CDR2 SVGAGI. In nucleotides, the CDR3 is TGTGCCAGCAGCCATTCAGATACGCAGTATTTT. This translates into CASSHSDTQYF.

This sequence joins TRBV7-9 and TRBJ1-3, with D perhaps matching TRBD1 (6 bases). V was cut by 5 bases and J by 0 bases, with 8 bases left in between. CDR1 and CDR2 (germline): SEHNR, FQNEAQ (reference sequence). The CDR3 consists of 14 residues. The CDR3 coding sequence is TGTGCCAGCAGCCGGGACATCTCTGGAAACACCATATATTTT. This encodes CASSRDISGNTIYF. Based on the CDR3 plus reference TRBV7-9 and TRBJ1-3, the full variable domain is DTGVSQNPRHKITKRGQNVTFRCDPISEHNRLYWYRQTLGQGPEFLTYFQNEAQLEKSRLLSDRFSAERPKGSFSTLEIQRTEQGDSAMYLCASSRDISGNTIYFGEGSWLTVV.

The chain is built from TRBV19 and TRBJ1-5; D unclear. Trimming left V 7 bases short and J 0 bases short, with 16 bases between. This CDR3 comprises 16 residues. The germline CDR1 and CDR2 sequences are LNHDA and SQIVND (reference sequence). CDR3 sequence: CASKLSLSLSNQPQHF. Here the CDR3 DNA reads TGTGCCAGTAAATTGAGTCTCTCCCTTAGCAATCAGCCCCAGCATTTT.

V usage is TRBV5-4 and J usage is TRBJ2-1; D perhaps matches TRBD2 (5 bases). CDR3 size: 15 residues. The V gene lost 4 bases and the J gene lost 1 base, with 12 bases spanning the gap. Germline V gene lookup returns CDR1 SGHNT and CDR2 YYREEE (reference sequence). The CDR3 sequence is CASSPGGHSYNEQFF. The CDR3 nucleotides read TGTGCCAGCAGCCCCGGAGGTCATTCCTACAATGAGCAGTTCTTC.

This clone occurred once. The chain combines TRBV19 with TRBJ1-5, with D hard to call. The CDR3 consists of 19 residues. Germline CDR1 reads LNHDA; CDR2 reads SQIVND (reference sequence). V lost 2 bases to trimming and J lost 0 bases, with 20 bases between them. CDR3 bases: TGTGCCAGTAGTATAATGGAGGTACATGGGGTTTATAGCAATCAGCCCCAGCATTTT. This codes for CASSIMEVHGVYSNQPQHF.

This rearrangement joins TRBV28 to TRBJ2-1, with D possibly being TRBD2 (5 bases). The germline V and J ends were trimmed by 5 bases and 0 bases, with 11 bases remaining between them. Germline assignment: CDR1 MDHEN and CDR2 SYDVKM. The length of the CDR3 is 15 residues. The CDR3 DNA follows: TGTGCCAGCAGTCCTGGCGGGCGCTCCTACAATGAGCAGTTCTTC. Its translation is CASSPGGRSYNEQFF. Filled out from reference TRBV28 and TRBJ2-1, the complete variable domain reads DVKVTQSSRYLVKRTGEKVFLECVQDMDHENMFWYRQDPGLGLRLIYFSYDVKMKEKGDIPEGYSVSREKKERFSLILESASTNQTSMYLCASSPGGRSYNEQFFGPGTRLTVL.

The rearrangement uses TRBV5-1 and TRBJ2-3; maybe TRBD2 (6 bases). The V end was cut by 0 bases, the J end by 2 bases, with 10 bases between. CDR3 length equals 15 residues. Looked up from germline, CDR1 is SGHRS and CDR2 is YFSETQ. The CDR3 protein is CASSLARTNTDTQYF. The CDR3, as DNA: TGCGCCAGCAGCTTGGCTAGGACTAACACAGATACGCAGTATTTT.

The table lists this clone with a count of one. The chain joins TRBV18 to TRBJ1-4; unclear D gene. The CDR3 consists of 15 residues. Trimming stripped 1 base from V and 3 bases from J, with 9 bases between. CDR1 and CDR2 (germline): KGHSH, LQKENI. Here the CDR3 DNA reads TGTGCCAGCTCACCACTTGCACAGCCTAATGAAAAACTGTTTTTT. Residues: CASSPLAQPNEKLFF.

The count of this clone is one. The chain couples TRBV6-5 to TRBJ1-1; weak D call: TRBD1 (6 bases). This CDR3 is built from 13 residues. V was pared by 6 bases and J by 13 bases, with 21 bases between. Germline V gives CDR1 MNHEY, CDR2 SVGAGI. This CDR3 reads CASSPGAGRGDFF. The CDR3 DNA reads TGTGCCAGCAGCCCAGGGGCAGGCCGTGGGGATTTCTTT.

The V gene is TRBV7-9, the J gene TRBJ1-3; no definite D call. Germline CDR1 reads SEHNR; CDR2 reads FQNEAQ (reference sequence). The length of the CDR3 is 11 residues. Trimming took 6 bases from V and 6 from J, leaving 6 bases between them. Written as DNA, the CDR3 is TGTGCCAGCAGGTACTCAAACACCATATATTTT. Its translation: CASRYSNTIYF.

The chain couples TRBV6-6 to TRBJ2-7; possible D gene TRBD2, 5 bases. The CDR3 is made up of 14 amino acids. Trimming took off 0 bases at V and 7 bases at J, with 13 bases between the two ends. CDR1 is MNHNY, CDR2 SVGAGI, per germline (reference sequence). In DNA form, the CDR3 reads TGTGCCAGCAGTTACTCGATCGGGGTGCAAGAGCAGTACTTC. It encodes CASSYSIGVQEQYF.

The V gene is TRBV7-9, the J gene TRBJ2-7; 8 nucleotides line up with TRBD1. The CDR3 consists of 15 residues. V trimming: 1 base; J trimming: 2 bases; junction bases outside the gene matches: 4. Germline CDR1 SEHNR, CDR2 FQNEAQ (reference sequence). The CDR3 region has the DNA TGTGCCAGCAGCTTAGTAGGGACAGGAACCTACGAGCAGTACTTC. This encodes CASSLVGTGTYEQYF.

CDR3 sequence: CASSLLAEGIETQYF. DNA for the CDR3: TGTGCCAGCAGTTTACTAGCGGAGGGCATAGAGACCCAGTACTTC. The chain has TRBV2 and TRBJ2-5; 8 nucleotides line up with TRBD2. Germline-derived CDR1 and CDR2 are SNHLY and FYNNEI. The ends lost 5 bases at V and 4 bases at J; junction bases unmatched: 9. The CDR3 loop spans 15 amino acids.

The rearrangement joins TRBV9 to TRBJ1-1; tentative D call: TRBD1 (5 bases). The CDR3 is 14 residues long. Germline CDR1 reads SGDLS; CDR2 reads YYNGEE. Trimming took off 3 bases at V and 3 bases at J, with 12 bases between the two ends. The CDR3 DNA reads TGTGCCAGCAGCGCCAGGGCGGGAGACACTGAAGCTTTCTTT. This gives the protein CASSARAGDTEAFF.

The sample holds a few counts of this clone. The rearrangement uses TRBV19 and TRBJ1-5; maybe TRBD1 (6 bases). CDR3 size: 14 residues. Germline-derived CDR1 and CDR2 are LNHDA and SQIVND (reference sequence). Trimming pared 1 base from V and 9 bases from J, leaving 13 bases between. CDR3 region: CASSIAAGVWPQHF. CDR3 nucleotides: TGTGCCAGTAGTATAGCGGCAGGGGTCTGGCCCCAGCATTTT.

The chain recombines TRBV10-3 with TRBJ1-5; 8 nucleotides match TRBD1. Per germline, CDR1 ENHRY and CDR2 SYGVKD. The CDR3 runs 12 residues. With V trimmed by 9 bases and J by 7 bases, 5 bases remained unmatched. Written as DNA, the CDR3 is TGTGCCATTGGACAGGGAGAACAGCCCCAGCATTTT. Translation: CAIGQGEQPQHF.

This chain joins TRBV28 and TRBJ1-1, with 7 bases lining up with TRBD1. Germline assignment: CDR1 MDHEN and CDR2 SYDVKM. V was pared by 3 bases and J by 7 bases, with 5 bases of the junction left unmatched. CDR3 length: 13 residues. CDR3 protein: CASSFRQGGEAFF. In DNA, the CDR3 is TGTGCCAGCAGTTTCCGACAGGGAGGTGAAGCTTTCTTT.

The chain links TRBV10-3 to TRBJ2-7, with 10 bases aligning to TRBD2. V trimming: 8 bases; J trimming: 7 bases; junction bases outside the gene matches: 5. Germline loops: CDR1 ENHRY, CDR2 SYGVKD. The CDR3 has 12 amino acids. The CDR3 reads CAILAGDKEQYF. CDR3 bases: TGTGCCATCCTAGCGGGAGACAAGGAGCAGTACTTC.

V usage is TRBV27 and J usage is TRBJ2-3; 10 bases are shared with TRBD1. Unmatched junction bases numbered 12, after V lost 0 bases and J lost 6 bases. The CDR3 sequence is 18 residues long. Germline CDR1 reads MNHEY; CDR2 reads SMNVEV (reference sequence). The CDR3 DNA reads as TGTGCCAGCAGTTTATCGACAGGGGGCGGCCGCGCGTCCGATACGCAGTATTTT. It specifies CASSLSTGGGRASDTQYF.

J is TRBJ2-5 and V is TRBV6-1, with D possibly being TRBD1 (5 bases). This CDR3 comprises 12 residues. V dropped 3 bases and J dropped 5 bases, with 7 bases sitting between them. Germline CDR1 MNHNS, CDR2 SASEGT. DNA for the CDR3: TGTGCCAGCAGTGAGAAGGGGGAGACCCAGTACTTC. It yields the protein CASSEKGETQYF.

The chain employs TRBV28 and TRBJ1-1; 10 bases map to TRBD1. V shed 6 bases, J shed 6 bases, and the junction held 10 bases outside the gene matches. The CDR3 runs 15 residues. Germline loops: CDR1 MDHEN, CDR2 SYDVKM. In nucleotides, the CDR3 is TGTGCCAGCAGAGGCCCGGGACAGGGGTCCTCTGAAGCTTTCTTT. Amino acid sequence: CASRGPGQGSSEAFF.

The CDR3 sequence is CASSGPGDYSSGANVLTF. The CDR3 DNA sequence: TGCGCCAGCAGCGGCCCCGGGGACTATTCTTCTGGGGCCAACGTCCTGACTTTC. The chain carries TRBV5-1 and TRBJ2-6; 7 nucleotides match TRBD2. CDR1 SGHRS and CDR2 YFSETQ come from the germline V gene. J was trimmed by 1 base and V by 4 bases; bases with no gene match: 11. This CDR3 is built from 18 residues.

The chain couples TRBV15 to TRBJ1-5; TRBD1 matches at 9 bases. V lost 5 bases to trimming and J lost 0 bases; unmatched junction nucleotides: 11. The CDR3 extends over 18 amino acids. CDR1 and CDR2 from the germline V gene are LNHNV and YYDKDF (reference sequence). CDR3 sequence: CATSSPGQGPYSNQPQHF. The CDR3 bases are TGTGCCACCAGCTCCCCGGGACAGGGACCTTATAGCAATCAGCCCCAGCATTTT.

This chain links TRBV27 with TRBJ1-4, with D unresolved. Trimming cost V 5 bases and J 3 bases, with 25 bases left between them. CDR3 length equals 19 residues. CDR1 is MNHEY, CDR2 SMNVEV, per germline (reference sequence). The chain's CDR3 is CASSPLEGLEGRANEKLFF. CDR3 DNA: TGTGCCAGCAGTCCCCTTGAGGGATTGGAGGGAAGGGCTAATGAAAAACTGTTTTTT. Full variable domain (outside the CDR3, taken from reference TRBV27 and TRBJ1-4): EAQVTQNPRYLITVTGKKLTVTCSQNMNHEYMSWYRQDPGLGLRQIYYSMNVEVTDKGDVPEGYKVSRKEKRNFPLILESPSPNQTSLYFCASSPLEGLEGRANEKLFFGSGTQLSVL.

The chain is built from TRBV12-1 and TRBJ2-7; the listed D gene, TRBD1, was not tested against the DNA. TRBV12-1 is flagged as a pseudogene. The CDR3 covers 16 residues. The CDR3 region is CASSSPAGTANNPQYF. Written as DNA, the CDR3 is TGTGCCAGCAGCTCCCCGGCCGGGACAGCCAATAACCCGCAGTACTTC.

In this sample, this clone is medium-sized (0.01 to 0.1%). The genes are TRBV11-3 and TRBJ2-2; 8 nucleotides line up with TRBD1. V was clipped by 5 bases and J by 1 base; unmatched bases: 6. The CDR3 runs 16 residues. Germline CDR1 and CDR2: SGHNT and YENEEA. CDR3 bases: TGTGCCAGCAGCGGAGGACAGGGAGTGAACACCGGGGAGCTGTTTTTT. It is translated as CASSGGQGVNTGELFF. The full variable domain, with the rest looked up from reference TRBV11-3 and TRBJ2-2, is EAGVVQSPRYKIIEKKQPVAFWCNPISGHNTLYWYLQNLGQGPELLIRYENEEAVDDSQLPKDRFSAERLKGVDSTLKIQPAELGDSAVYLCASSGGQGVNTGELFFGEGSRLTVL.

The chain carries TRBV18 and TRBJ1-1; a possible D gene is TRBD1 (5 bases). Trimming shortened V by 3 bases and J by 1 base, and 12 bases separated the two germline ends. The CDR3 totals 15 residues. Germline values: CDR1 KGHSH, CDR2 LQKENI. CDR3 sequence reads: CASSPRAGGNTEAFF. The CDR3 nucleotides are TGTGCCAGCTCACCTCGAGCCGGGGGGAACACTGAAGCTTTCTTT. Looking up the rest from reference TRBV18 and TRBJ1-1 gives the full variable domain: NAGVMQNPRHLVRRRGQEARLRCSPMKGHSHVYWYRQLPEEGLKFMVYLQKENIIDESGMPKERFSAEFPKEGPSILRIQQVVRGDSAAYFCASSPRAGGNTEAFFGQGTRLTVV.